This entry features one TCR beta chain sequence. The data were obtained in a study of chemoradiotherapy in HPV16-positive cancers. Repertoires were sampled repeatedly during chemoradiotherapy. Germline CDR1 is SGHAT and CDR2 is FQNNGV. The CDR3 is 15 residues long. The V gene lost 1 base and the J gene lost 0 bases, with 7 bases spanning the gap. Data came from immunoSEQ multiplex PCR; TCRdb stores just in-frame clones and leaves some out. The table has about 14,000 clones, roughly nine tenths seen once. The chain links TRBV11-2 to TRBJ1-3; the D is unclear. The starting material was tumor tissue, obtained from a patient who underwent chemoradiotherapy. The receptor comes from a human donor with HPV-associated anogenital cancer. The CDR3 coding sequence is TGTGCCAGCAGCTTAGCCCCGGACTCTGGAAACACCATATATTTT. Encoded protein: CASSLAPDSGNTIYF.